The rows below give T cell receptor beta chains drawn from one sample of a study of radiotherapy plus CTLA-4 blockade in lung cancer. TCRdb's table, derived via immunoSEQ multiplex PCR, lists solely in-frame clones and lacks some. The table shows around 44,000 clones, with around nine tenths occurring only once. The sequencing here drew on peripheral blood, taken from a patient treated with radiotherapy plus ipilimumab. The receptors derive from a human donor with non-small cell lung cancer that progressed on radiotherapy plus ipilimumab. Some clones in this sample may be carry-over from other donors' samples. Each CDR3 is given with its conserved first and last residue. D genes are given only for firm matches. Clone size appears in some rows only: once, few, many, or a class for an expanded clone.

TRBJ1-5,TRBV10-2,NA,TRBD1,CASSETGGGQPQHF,TGCGCCAGCAGTGAAACAGGGGGTGGTCAGCCCCAGCATTTT
TRBJ1-1,TRBV9,NA,NA,CASSVATRALNTEAFF,TGTGCCAGCAGCGTAGCTACCAGAGCGTTGAACACTGAAGCTTTCTTT
TRBJ1-1,TRBV2,NA,NA,CASRWGSRNAEAFF,TGTGCCAGCAGGTGGGGCAGTCGAAACGCTGAAGCTTTCTTT
TRBJ2-1,TRBV7-9,NA,TRBD2,CASSSLARSGEQFF,TGTGCCAGCAGCTCACTAGCGCGCTCGGGTGAGCAGTTCTTC
TRBJ2-3,TRBV9,NA,TRBD2,CASSPTFGTSGRVGDTQYF,TGTGCCAGCAGCCCCACCTTTGGAACTAGCGGGAGGGTGGGAGATACGCAGTATTTT
TRBJ1-1,TRBV19,NA,NA,CASSFTGPRDTNTEAFF,TGTGCCAGTAGTTTCACAGGGCCAAGGGATACGAACACTGAAGCTTTCTTT
TRBJ2-7,TRBV5-1,NA,TRBD2,CASSLVPAGNYEQYF,TGCGCCAGCAGCTTGGTTCCAGCGGGAAACTACGAGCAGTACTTC
TRBJ1-1,TRBV5-1,NA,NA,CASSVRRGDPNTEAFF,TGCGCCAGCAGCGTTCGACGGGGGGACCCGAACACTGAAGCTTTCTTT
TRBJ2-4,TRBV9,NA,TRBD2,CASSASGLAGKNIQYF,TGTGCCAGCAGCGCCTCCGGGCTAGCGGGAAAAAACATTCAGTACTTC
TRBJ1-6,TRBV10-3,NA,NA,CAISQVLEQVYNSPLHF,TGTGCCATCAGTCAAGTCCTCGAACAGGTTTATAATTCACCCCTCCACTTT
TRBJ1-6,TRBV2,few,NA,CASRAGRANSPLHF,TGTGCCAGCAGAGCGGGAAGAGCCAATTCACCCCTCCACTTT
TRBJ2-7,TRBV4-2,once,TRBD2,CASSHPSGNSYEQYF,TGTGCCAGCAGCCACCCTAGCGGGAACTCCTACGAGCAGTACTTC
TRBJ2-7,TRBV18,NA,NA,CASSPGSYEQYF,TGTGCCAGCTCACCCGGGTCCTACGAGCAGTACTTC
TRBJ2-6,TRBV27,NA,NA,CASSSVGAEANVLTF,TGTGCCAGTTCCTCCGTAGGGGCTGAGGCCAACGTCCTGACTTTC
TRBJ2-7,TRBV19,NA,TRBD2,CASRSGSSYEQYF,TGTGCCAGTAGAAGCGGGAGCTCCTACGAGCAGTACTTC
TRBJ1-1,TRBV30,NA,NA,CAWRWSGEAFF,TGTGCCTGGAGGTGGTCAGGGGAAGCTTTCTTT
TRBJ2-7,TRBV4-1,NA,TRBD2,CASSQESVGGLALYEQYF,TGCGCCAGCAGCCAAGAGTCAGTGGGAGGGCTGGCCCTCTACGAGCAGTACTTC
TRBJ2-7,TRBV9,NA,TRBD2,CASSVGLAGGEQYF,TGTGCCAGCAGCGTAGGACTAGCGGGAGGCGAGCAGTACTTC
TRBJ2-7,TRBV5-1,NA,NA,CASSSSPTGREQYF,TGCGCCAGCAGCTCATCACCTACAGGGCGCGAGCAGTACTTC
TRBJ2-5,TRBV27,NA,TRBD1,CASSSRTGEGVRRETQYF,TGTGCCAGCAGTTCCAGGACAGGGGAAGGTGTCAGACGAGAGACCCAGTACTTC